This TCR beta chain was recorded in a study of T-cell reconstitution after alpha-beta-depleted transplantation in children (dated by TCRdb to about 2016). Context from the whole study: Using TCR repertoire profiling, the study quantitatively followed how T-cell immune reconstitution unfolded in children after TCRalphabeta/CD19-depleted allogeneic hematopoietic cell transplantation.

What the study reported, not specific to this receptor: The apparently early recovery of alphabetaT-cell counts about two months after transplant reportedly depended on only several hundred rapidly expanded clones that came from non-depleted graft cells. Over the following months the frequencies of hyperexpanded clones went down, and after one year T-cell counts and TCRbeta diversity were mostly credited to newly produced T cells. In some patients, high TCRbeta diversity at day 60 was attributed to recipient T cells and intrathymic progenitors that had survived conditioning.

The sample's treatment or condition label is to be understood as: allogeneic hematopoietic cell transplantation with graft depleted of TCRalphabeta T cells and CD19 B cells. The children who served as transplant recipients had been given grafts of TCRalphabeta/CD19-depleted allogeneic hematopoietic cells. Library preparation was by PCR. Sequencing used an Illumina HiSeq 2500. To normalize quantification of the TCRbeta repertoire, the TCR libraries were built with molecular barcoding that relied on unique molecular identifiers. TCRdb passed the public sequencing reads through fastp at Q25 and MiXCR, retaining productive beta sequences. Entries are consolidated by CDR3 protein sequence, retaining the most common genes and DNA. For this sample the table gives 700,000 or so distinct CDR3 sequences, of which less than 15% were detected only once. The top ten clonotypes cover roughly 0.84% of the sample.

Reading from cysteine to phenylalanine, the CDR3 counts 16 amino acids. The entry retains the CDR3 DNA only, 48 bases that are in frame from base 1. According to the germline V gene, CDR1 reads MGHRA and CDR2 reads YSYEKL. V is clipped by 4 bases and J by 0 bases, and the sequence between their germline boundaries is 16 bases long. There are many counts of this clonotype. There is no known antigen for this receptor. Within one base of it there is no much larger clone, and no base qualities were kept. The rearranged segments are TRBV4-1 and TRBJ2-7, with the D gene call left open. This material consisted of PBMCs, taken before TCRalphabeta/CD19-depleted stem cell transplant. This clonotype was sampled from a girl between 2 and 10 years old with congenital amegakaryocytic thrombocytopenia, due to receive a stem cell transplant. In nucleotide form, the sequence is TGCGCCAGCAGCCTCTCATCTTTCGTGAGCTCCTACGAGCAGTACTTC. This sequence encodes CASSLSSFVSSYEQYF.